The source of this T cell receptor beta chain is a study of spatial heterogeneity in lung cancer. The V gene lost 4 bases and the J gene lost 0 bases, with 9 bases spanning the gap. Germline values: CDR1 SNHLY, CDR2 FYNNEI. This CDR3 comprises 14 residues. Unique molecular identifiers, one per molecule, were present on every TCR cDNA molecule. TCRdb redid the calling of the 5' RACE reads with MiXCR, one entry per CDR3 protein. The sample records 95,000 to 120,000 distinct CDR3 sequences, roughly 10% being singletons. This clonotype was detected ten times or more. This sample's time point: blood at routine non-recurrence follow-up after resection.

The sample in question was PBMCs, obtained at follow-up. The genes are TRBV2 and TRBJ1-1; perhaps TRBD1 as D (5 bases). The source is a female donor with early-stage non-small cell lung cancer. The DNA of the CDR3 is TGTGCCAGCAGTGTGGGACCGTTGAACACTGAAGCTTTCTTT. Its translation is CASSVGPLNTEAFF.